The 27 T cell receptor beta chains presented below share a single source sample, sequenced in a study of cytomegalovirus exposure and HLA in healthy donors. The PCR made use of 60 Vbeta and 13 Jbeta primers. Here immunoSEQ multiplex PCR was the method, and the copy in TCRdb shows in-frame clones only, minus some. The sample has roughly 150,000 clones; 78% are singletons. Specimen: PBMCs. These receptors were collected from a woman aged 40 to 50 in good health and CMV-seropositive.

This clone was observed a few times. V and J are TRBV14 and TRBJ1-1, with D possibly being TRBD1 (6 bases). Germline values: CDR1 SGHDN, CDR2 FVKESK. This CDR3 spans 17 amino acids. V was clipped by 1 base and J by 0 bases, with 15 bases between them. The CDR3 DNA is TGTGCCAGCAGCCAAGGGGCCAGGGGAGTTATGAACACTGAAGCTTTCTTT. Translating gives CASSQGARGVMNTEAFF. The full variable domain, its missing parts supplied by reference TRBV14 and TRBJ1-1, is EAGVTQFPSHSVIEKGQTVTLRCDPISGHDNLYWYRRVMGKEIKFLLHFVKESKQDESGMPNNRFLAERTGGTYSTLKVQPAELEDSGVYFCASSQGARGVMNTEAFFGQGTRLTVV.

In this sample, this clone turned up a few times. The CDR3 DNA follows: TGTGCCTGGAGTCTAGCGGGAGGGCCGGGGGAGACCCAGTACTTC. Its translation is CAWSLAGGPGETQYF. The rearrangement joins TRBV30 to TRBJ2-5; 12 nucleotides align to TRBD2. The CDR3 runs to 15 residues. Losses at the gene ends were 2 bases for V and 5 bases for J; bases not matched to a gene: 6. The germline V gene has CDR1 GTSNPN and CDR2 SVGIG (reference sequence). Full variable domain (missing parts from reference TRBV30 and TRBJ2-5): SQTIHQWPATLVQPVGSPLSLECTVEGTSNPNLYWYRQAAGRGLQLLFYSVGIGQISSEVPQNLSASRPQDRQFILSSKKLLLSDSGFYLCAWSLAGGPGETQYFGPGTRLLVL.

CDR3 DNA: TGTGCCAGCAGCAGGGCGGGAGGGTTAGAGGAGACCCAGTACTTC. Translation: CASSRAGGLEETQYF. V is TRBV2 and J is TRBJ2-5, with TRBD2 matching over 9 bases. The CDR3 consists of 15 residues. The germline CDR1 and CDR2 sequences are SNHLY and FYNNEI. With 6 bases clipped from V and 5 bases from J, the junction kept 10 bases outside the gene matches. Combining the CDR3 with reference TRBV2 and TRBJ2-5 gives the whole variable domain EPEVTQTPSHQVTQMGQEVILRCVPISNHLYFYWYRQILGQKVEFLVSFYNNEISEKSEIFDDQFSVERPDGSNFTLKIRSTKLEDSAMYFCASSRAGGLEETQYFGPGTRLLVL.

This clone occurred a few times. The chain joins TRBV15 to TRBJ2-1, with D possibly TRBD1 on 6 matching bases. Trimming pared 9 bases from V and 1 base from J, leaving 13 bases between. Per germline, CDR1 LNHNV and CDR2 YYDKDF (reference sequence). This CDR3 contains 14 residues. CDR3 in amino acids: CATEKGGSYNEQFF. The CDR3, as DNA: TGTGCCACTGAAAAAGGGGGATCCTACAATGAGCAGTTCTTC.

This chain links TRBV6-6 with TRBJ1-1; D may be TRBD1 (6 bases). Trimming took 0 bases from V and 10 from J, leaving 12 bases between them. Germline V gene sequence: CDR1 MNHNY, CDR2 SVGAGI (reference sequence). CDR3 length equals 13 residues. CDR3 in amino acids: CASSYSSGVRAFF. CDR3 in DNA: TGTGCCAGCAGTTACTCGTCAGGGGTTAGAGCTTTCTTT.

This chain joins TRBV5-6 and TRBJ2-7; D uncertain. Germline lookup yields CDR1 SGHDT and CDR2 YYEEEE. Trimming removed 4 bases at V and 1 base at J, with 3 bases between. The CDR3 is 11 residues long. The DNA of the CDR3 is TGTGCCAGCAGCCATTCCTACGAGCAGTACTTC. It is translated as CASSHSYEQYF.

This clone has more than one count but fewer than ten. The gene calls are TRBV28 and TRBJ1-2; 9 bases match TRBD1. The ends lost 6 bases at V and 5 bases at J; junction bases unmatched: 1. The CDR3 length is 12 residues. Germline-derived CDR1 and CDR2 are MDHEN and SYDVKM. The CDR3 nucleotides are TGTGCCAGCAGGGACAGGGGATATGGCTACACCTTC. It translates to CASRDRGYGYTF.

Of note for this clone: In the same sample, other DNA sequences code for this CDR3. The rearrangement joins TRBV4-2 to TRBJ1-2; 7 nucleotides match TRBD1. This CDR3 is 14 amino acids long. V lost 0 bases and J lost 2; bases outside the gene matches: 0. Germline V lookup: CDR1 LGHNA, CDR2 YNFKEQ. CDR3 protein: CASSQDRGNYGYTF. The CDR3, as DNA: TGTGCCAGCAGCCAAGACAGGGGGAACTATGGCTACACCTTC.

The chain uses TRBV5-8 and TRBJ2-3; D ambiguous. Germline V gene lookup returns CDR1 SGHTS and CDR2 YDEGEE. The V end was cut by 4 bases, the J end by 2 bases, with 5 bases between. The CDR3 is 12 amino acids. The CDR3 bases are TGTGCCAGCAGCCGTTACACAGATACGCAGTATTTT. The encoded protein is CASSRYTDTQYF.

V is TRBV5-1 and J is TRBJ2-1, with 9 positions matching TRBD1. J gave up 6 bases and V 3 bases, and 7 bases lay outside the gene matches. Per the germline V gene, CDR1 is SGHRS and CDR2 is YFSETQ. This CDR3 has 15 residues. The CDR3: CASSYGTGWGNEQFF. The CDR3 DNA reads as TGCGCCAGCAGCTACGGGACAGGGTGGGGCAATGAGCAGTTCTTC.

The rearrangement links TRBV29-1 to TRBJ2-1; TRBD1 matches at 10 bases. Unmatched junction bases numbered 1, after V lost 4 bases and J lost 4 bases. The CDR3 runs 13 residues. Germline CDR1 is SQVTM and CDR2 is ANQGSEA. The CDR3 sequence is CSVGTGGYNEQFF. DNA of the CDR3: TGCAGCGTTGGGACAGGGGGATACAATGAGCAGTTCTTC.

This clone appeared once. The chain recombines TRBV6-5 with TRBJ1-5, with a weak D call TRBD1 (5 bases). The CDR3 covers 14 residues. V lost 5 bases and J lost 3, with 11 bases in between. The V gene's germline CDR1 is MNHEY and CDR2 SVGAGI. The CDR3: CASSVTGFNQPQHF. As DNA, the CDR3 is TGTGCCAGCAGTGTAACAGGCTTCAATCAGCCCCAGCATTTT.

The CDR3: CASSPGGRGLSTEAFF. The CDR3 nucleotides read TGTGCCAGCAGCCCCGGGGGACGGGGCTTGAGCACTGAAGCTTTCTTT. V and J are TRBV9 and TRBJ1-1; D is perhaps TRBD1 (5 bases). Germline CDR1 and CDR2: SGDLS and YYNGEE. Trimming took 4 bases from V and 4 from J, leaving 20 bases between them. The length of the CDR3 is 16 residues.

This chain joins TRBV29-1 and TRBJ2-1; TRBD2 matches 11 bases. J lost 3 bases, V lost 7 bases, and 5 bases had no gene match. Germline CDR1 reads SQVTM; CDR2 reads ANQGSEA. CDR3 length: 14 residues. The CDR3 coding sequence is TGCAGCGCCGCCACTAGCGGGGGCTACAATGAGCAGTTCTTC. This translates into CSAATSGGYNEQFF.

The chain carries TRBV7-2 and TRBJ2-2; D gene uncertain. The CDR3 is made up of 16 amino acids. Germline CDR1 and CDR2: SGHTA and FQGNSA. V shed 0 bases and J shed 5 bases, with 13 bases lying between them. This chain's CDR3 is CASSLASLPFTGELFF. CDR3 nucleotides: TGTGCCAGCAGCTTAGCGAGCTTACCCTTTACCGGGGAGCTGTTTTTT.

The chain has TRBV28 and TRBJ1-5; possible D gene TRBD1, 5 bases. From germline, CDR1 is MDHEN and CDR2 SYDVKM. This CDR3 contains 15 residues. V was shortened by 7 bases and J by 0 bases, with 13 bases between the two germline ends. The CDR3 loop is CASKEGGASNQPQHF. The CDR3 nucleotides are TGTGCCAGCAAGGAGGGAGGGGCTAGCAATCAGCCCCAGCATTTT.

This clone showed up just a few times. This chain uses TRBV9 with TRBJ2-7; tentatively, D is TRBD2 (5 bases). The CDR3 sequence is 14 residues long. CDR1 is SGDLS, CDR2 YYNGEE, per germline. With 0 bases removed from V and 5 bases from J, the gap between germline ends came to 12 bases. The CDR3 sequence: CASSVGGMANEQYF. CDR3 in DNA: TGTGCCAGCAGCGTAGGAGGGATGGCGAACGAGCAGTACTTC.

The chain uses TRBV10-3 and TRBJ1-5, with D hard to call. The CDR3 runs to 15 residues. Trimming left V 0 bases short and J 7 bases short, with 13 bases between. Germline CDR1 and CDR2: ENHRY and SYGVKD. CDR3 protein: CAISESLKERQPQHF. For the CDR3, the DNA is TGTGCCATCAGTGAGTCCCTCAAGGAGAGGCAGCCCCAGCATTTT.

V gene TRBV25-1 combines with J gene TRBJ2-1; the D is unclear. Trimming left V 6 bases short and J 0 bases short, with 9 bases between. The CDR3 loop spans 14 amino acids. Germline loops: CDR1 MGHDK, CDR2 SYGVNS. The CDR3 is CASSDFYSYNEQFF. CDR3 in DNA: TGTGCCAGCAGCGACTTCTACTCCTACAATGAGCAGTTCTTC.

The gene calls are TRBV7-9 and TRBJ1-3; D gene uncertain. Germline V gene sequence: CDR1 SEHNR, CDR2 FQNEAQ (reference sequence). The V and J ends lost 5 bases and 4 bases respectively, with 21 bases between them. CDR3 length equals 17 residues. The DNA of the CDR3 is TGTGCCAGCAGCACTCAACGGACGGGAAAGGCAGGAAACACCATATATTTT. Translated, it gives CASSTQRTGKAGNTIYF.

This chain uses TRBV7-8 with TRBJ2-7; 9 positions match TRBD1. The CDR3 sequence is 15 residues long. Germline V gene data show CDR1 as SGHVS and CDR2 as FQNEAQ. Losses at the gene ends were 1 base for V and 2 bases for J; bases not matched to a gene: 3. The CDR3 is CASSLGRDRAYEQYF. Written as DNA, the CDR3 is TGTGCCAGCAGCTTAGGACGGGACAGGGCCTACGAGCAGTACTTC.

This chain's CDR3 is CASSRDRSSGELFF. The CDR3 DNA sequence: TGTGCCAGCAGCCGGGACAGGTCTTCCGGGGAGCTGTTTTTT. This chain uses TRBV7-3 with TRBJ2-2; 8 positions agree with TRBD1. CDR3 length: 14 amino acids. V shed 5 bases, J shed 6 bases, and the junction held 5 bases outside the gene matches. Germline assignment: CDR1 SGHTA and CDR2 FQGTGA.

The V and J genes are TRBV19 and TRBJ1-1; 7 nucleotides agree with TRBD1. Germline V gives CDR1 LNHDA, CDR2 SQIVND (reference sequence). The V gene end was trimmed by 5 bases and the J gene end by 1 base; junction bases not matched to a gene: 1. The CDR3 is 13 amino acids. In nucleotides, the CDR3 is TGTGCCAGTAGTCGGGACAGGAACACTGAAGCTTTCTTT. The encoded protein is CASSRDRNTEAFF.

The chain combines TRBV5-4 with TRBJ2-5, with D possibly matching TRBD2 (5 bases). The ends were cut back, 4 bases at V and 5 bases at J, with 21 bases in the middle. In germline, CDR1 is SGHNT, CDR2 YYREEE (reference sequence). The length of the CDR3 is 16 residues. This CDR3 is CASSPTLNGRGETQYF. The CDR3 DNA sequence: TGTGCCAGCAGCCCTACTCTTAATGGGAGAGGGGAGACCCAGTACTTC.

This sequence joins TRBV28 and TRBJ1-5, with D perhaps TRBD1 (6 bases). CDR1 MDHEN and CDR2 SYDVKM come from the germline V gene. With 4 bases removed from V and 2 bases from J, the gap between germline ends came to 9 bases. The CDR3 extends over 14 amino acids. In nucleotides, the CDR3 is TGTGCCAGCAGTTACAGGGCGCGCAATCAGCCCCAGCATTTT. Its translation is CASSYRARNQPQHF.

The chain is built from TRBV6-1 and TRBJ1-4; 10 bases match TRBD1. The CDR3 runs 14 residues. Looked up from germline, CDR1 is MNHNS and CDR2 is SASEGT. J gave up 8 bases and V 7 bases, and 7 bases lay outside the gene matches. Here the CDR3 DNA reads TGTGCCAGCAATCCCGGGACAGGGGTCGAAAAACTGTTTTTT. It encodes CASNPGTGVEKLFF.

The chain is built from TRBV5-5 and TRBJ1-1, with TRBD1 matching 7 bases. Trimming took 2 bases from V and 1 from J; bases not matched to a gene: 5. Germline loops: CDR1 SGHKS, CDR2 YYEKEE (reference sequence). The length of the CDR3 is 15 residues. CDR3 in amino acids: CASSFLPGGNTEAFF. The CDR3 DNA reads as TGTGCCAGCAGCTTTCTTCCAGGGGGGAACACTGAAGCTTTCTTT.